What follows are 2 T cell receptor beta chains derived from one specimen sequenced in a study of T cells in Graves' hyperthyroidism and ophthalmopathy. Amplification yielded TCR beta CDR3 regions, with RNA transcripts as the source. In the first-round RT-PCR of the TCR CDR3, the HTBI primer set was used. From the multiplex PCR reads, TCRdb called clonotypes with MiXCR, one entry per CDR3 protein. The sample carries over 650,000 distinct CDR3 sequences, less than 20% recorded once. Sequencing used blood. The receptors derive from a man in his late teens or twenties with Graves' hyperthyroidism.

The chain has TRBV18 and TRBJ2-1, with TRBD2 matching over 10 bases. Germline lookup yields CDR1 KGHSH and CDR2 LQKENI. The V and J ends lost 5 bases and 8 bases, in that order; junction bases with no gene match: 9. CDR3 length: 15 residues. This CDR3 is CASSILAGDVYEQFF. CDR3 nucleotide sequence: TGTGCCAGCTCAATTCTAGCGGGAGATGTATATGAGCAGTTCTTC.

The genes are TRBV24-1 and TRBJ1-2; 8 positions match TRBD1. The CDR3 extends over 16 amino acids. Germline V lookup: CDR1 KGHDR, CDR2 SFDVKD. Germline trimming cut 3 bases from V and 5 bases from J; bases unmatched to any gene: 10. For the CDR3, the DNA is TGTGCCACCAGTGATCTGACAGGGGCCGTGGGGTATGGCTACACCTTC. This encodes CATSDLTGAVGYGYTF.